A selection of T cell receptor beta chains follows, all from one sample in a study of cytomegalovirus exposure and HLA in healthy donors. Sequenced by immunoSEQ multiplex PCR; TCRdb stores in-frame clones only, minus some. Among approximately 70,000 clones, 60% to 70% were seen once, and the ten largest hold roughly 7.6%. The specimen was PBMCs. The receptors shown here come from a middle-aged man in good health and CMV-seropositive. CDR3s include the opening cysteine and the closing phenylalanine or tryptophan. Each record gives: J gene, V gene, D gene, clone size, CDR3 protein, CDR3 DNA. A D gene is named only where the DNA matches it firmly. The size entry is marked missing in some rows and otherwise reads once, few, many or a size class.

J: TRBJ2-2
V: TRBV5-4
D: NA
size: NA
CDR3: CASSSKRPYITGELFF
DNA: TGTGCCAGCAGCTCTAAGCGGCCTTACATCACCGGGGAGCTGTTTTTT

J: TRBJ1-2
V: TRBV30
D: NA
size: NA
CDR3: CAWSVLDTNYGYTF
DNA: TGTGCCTGGAGTGTACTGGACACAAACTATGGCTACACCTTC

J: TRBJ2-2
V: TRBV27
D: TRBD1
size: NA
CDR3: CATRGRTGRPTGELFF
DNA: TGTGCCACCAGGGGTCGGACAGGGCGGCCCACCGGGGAGCTGTTTTTT

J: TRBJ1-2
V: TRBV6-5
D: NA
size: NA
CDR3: CASGVTGYGYTF
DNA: TGTGCCAGCGGAGTGACAGGATATGGCTACACCTTC

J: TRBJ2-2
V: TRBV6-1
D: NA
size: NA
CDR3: CASSEGSRNTGELFF
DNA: TGTGCCAGCAGTGAAGGCAGTCGGAACACCGGGGAGCTGTTTTTT

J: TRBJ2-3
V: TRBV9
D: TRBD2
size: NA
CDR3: CASSERGTSGSGDTQYF
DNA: TGTGCCAGCAGCGAGAGAGGGACTAGCGGGAGTGGAGATACGCAGTATTTT

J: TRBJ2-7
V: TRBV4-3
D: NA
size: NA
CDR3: CASSPGIPSYEQYF
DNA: TGCGCCAGCAGCCCAGGAATACCCTCCTACGAGCAGTACTTC

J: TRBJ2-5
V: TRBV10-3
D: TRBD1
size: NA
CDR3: CATVDRGRETQYF
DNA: TGTGCCACCGTGGACAGGGGAAGGGAGACCCAGTACTTC

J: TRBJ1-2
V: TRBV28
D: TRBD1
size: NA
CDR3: CASREDRVIGYTF
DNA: TGTGCCAGCAGAGAGGACAGGGTCATTGGCTACACCTTC

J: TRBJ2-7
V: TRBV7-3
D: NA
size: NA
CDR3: CASSLMPQGNEQYF
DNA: TGTGCCAGCAGCTTAATGCCCCAGGGCAACGAGCAGTACTTC

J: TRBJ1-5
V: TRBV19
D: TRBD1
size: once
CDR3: CASRARDSMNQPQHF
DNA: TGTGCCAGTAGGGCCCGGGACAGCATGAATCAGCCCCAGCATTTT

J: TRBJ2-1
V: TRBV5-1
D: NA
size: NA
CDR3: CASSPLVGRGSYNEQFF
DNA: TGCGCCAGCAGCCCCCTCGTAGGTCGCGGGTCCTACAATGAGCAGTTCTTC

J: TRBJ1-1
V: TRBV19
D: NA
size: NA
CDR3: CASSAPAEGPEAFF
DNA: TGTGCCAGTAGTGCCCCAGCAGAGGGTCCTGAAGCTTTCTTT

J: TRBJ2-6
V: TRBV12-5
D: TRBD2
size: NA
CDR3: CASGFSTSGQIQFSGANVLTF
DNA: TGTGCTAGTGGTTTCTCTACTAGCGGGCAAATCCAGTTCTCTGGGGCCAACGTCCTGACTTTC

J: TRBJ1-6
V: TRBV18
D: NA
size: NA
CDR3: CASSPPGGGPLHF
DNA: TGTGCCAGCTCACCACCGGGAGGGGGACCCCTCCACTTT

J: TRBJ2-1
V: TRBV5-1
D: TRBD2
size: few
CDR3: CASSTQTSGSYNEQFF
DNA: TGCGCCAGCAGCACACAAACTAGCGGGAGTTACAATGAGCAGTTCTTC

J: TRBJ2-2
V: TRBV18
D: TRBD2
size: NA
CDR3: CASSPLVAGETGELFF
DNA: TGTGCCAGCTCACCATTGGTAGCGGGAGAAACCGGGGAGCTGTTTTTT

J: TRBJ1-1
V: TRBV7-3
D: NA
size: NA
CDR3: CASSFTGSAEAFF
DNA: TGTGCCAGCAGCTTCACAGGGAGCGCTGAAGCTTTCTTT

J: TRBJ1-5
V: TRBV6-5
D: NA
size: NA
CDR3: CASSLDGTKRVPQHF
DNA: TGTGCCAGCAGTTTGGACGGGACAAAGAGAGTGCCCCAGCATTTT

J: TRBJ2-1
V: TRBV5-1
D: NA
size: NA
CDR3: CASSLGVGDEQFF
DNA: TGCGCCAGCAGCTTGGGGGTCGGGGATGAGCAGTTCTTC

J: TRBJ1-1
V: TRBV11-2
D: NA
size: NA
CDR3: CASSTRTSSGTEAFF
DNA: TGTGCCAGCAGCACCCGGACATCTTCGGGCACTGAAGCTTTCTTT

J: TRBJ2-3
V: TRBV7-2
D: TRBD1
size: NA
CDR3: CASSTTGGFEVTQYF
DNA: TGTGCCAGCAGCACGACAGGGGGCTTTGAGGTTACGCAGTATTTT

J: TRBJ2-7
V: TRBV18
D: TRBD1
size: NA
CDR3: CASSQAGTGAHEQYF
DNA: TGTGCCAGCTCGCAAGCCGGGACAGGGGCCCACGAGCAGTACTTC

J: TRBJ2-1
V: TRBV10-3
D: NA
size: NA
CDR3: CAISESGAPRLNEQFF
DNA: TGTGCCATCAGTGAGTCGGGGGCGCCCCGTTTAAATGAGCAGTTCTTC

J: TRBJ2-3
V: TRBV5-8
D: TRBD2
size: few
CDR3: CASSLGASGRTDTQYF
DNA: TGTGCCAGCAGCTTGGGTGCTAGCGGGCGCACAGATACGCAGTATTTT

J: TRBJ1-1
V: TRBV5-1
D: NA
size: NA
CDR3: CASSLSDSRGNTEAFF
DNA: TGCGCCAGCAGCTTGAGTGATTCTCGGGGGAACACTGAAGCTTTCTTT

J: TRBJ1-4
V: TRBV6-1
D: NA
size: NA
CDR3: CASSLTGATNEKLFF
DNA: TGTGCCAGCAGTCTTACAGGAGCAACTAATGAAAAACTGTTTTTT

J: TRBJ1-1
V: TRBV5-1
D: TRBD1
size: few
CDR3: CASSVGTGMLMNTEAFF
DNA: TGCGCCAGCAGCGTGGGGACAGGGATGCTCATGAACACTGAAGCTTTCTTT

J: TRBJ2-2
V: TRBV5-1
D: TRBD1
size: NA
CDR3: CASSTGQGDTGELFF
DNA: TGCGCCAGCTCCACGGGACAGGGTGACACCGGGGAGCTGTTTTTT

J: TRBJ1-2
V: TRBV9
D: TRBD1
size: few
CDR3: CASSAWTGFRYGYTF
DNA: TGTGCCAGCAGCGCCTGGACAGGGTTTCGCTATGGCTACACCTTC

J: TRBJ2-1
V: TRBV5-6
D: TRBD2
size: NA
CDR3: CASSGGRAYNEQFF
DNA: TGTGCCAGCTCGGGGGGGAGGGCCTACAATGAGCAGTTCTTC

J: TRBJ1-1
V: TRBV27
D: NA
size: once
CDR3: CASIGGWNTEAFF
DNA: TGTGCCAGCATAGGAGGGTGGAACACTGAAGCTTTCTTT

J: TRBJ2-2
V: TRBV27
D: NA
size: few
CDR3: CASSQTGGRGRAGELFF
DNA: TGTGCCAGCAGCCAAACGGGGGGCAGGGGAAGGGCCGGGGAGCTGTTTTTT

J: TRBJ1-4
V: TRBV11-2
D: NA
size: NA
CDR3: CASSLLDSPNEKLFF
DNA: TGTGCCAGCAGCTTATTGGACAGCCCTAATGAAAAACTGTTTTTT

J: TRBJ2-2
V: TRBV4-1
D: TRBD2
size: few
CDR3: CASSQALAGGIGELFF
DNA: TGCGCCAGCAGCCAAGCTTTAGCGGGAGGAATCGGGGAGCTGTTTTTT

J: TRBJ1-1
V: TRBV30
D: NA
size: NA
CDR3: CAWKREAEAFF
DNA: TGTGCCTGGAAGCGGGAGGCTGAAGCTTTCTTT

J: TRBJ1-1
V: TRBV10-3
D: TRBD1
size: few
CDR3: CAISSQGVNTEAFF
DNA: TGTGCCATCAGTTCACAGGGGGTGAACACTGAAGCTTTCTTT

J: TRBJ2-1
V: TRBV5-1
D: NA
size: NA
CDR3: CASSLIGGRSYNEQFF
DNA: TGCGCCAGCAGCTTGATTGGAGGGAGGTCCTACAATGAGCAGTTCTTC